This T cell receptor (beta chain) was sequenced for a study of blood T cell repertoires in COVID-19 (TCRdb year 2020). In terms of the full investigation: The collaborator samples originated in the United States, Italy and Spain and spanned the acute and convalescent phases of COVID-19. The prospective study material was composed of cDNA or gDNA derived from T cells, B-cell-depleted T cells, or PBMCs. The dataset comprised deeply sampled blood TCRbeta repertoires from subjects exposed to, actively infected with, or recovered from COVID-19. The repertoires were released in a freely available public database meant as a resource for research on the immune response to SARS-CoV-2. The samples were drawn from the first 160 participants of the ongoing ImmuneRACE study and from 1,254 subjects provided by 6 global collaborators. Nearly every sample came with metadata listing a de-identified subject ID, COVID-19 status, age in years and sex. Where available, HLA class I and class II types were obtained from metadata supplied by the sample provider rather than from assay-based typing.

Each collaborating institution followed its own protocols to collect whole blood in K2EDTA tubes. Collaborator samples were shipped for TCRbeta analysis as frozen whole blood, isolated PBMCs, or DNA extracted from either sample type. TCRbeta CDR3 regions were amplified from genomic DNA by means of the immunoSEQ Assay, a bias-controlled multiplex PCR. As for how the authors treated the data: The number of nucleated cells in each sample was estimated by amplification of reference gene primers within the assay. To quantify the absolute abundance of each unique TCRbeta CDR3 rearrangement, sequence reads were collapsed and filtered. For each sample, productive Simpson clonality was calculated by taking the square root of Simpson's diversity index across productive rearrangements. TCRdb stores this immuneACCESS table with in-frame sequences only. Part of the clones is absent; in the studies checked, under half of the shortfall reflects unresolved V genes, and no reason is known for the rest. The V and J calls and clone size are taken from that table; D and trimming were inferred from the DNA. For this sample the table gives about 69,000 clones, of which about 90% were detected only once. The ten largest account for approximately 5.3% of the sample.

As regards this clone: Its recognized antigen is unknown. No base quality information exists; no much larger clone differs at one position.

Broader findings and caveats from the paper: How much clinical and demographic metadata was included differed by source and by participant, and the metadata was provided uncurated.

The sequenced sample was peripheral blood. The TCR sequence derives from a man aged 50 to 59 with acute or convalescent COVID-19.

The CDR3: CASSPLVTSGTQSTDTQYF. The nucleotides are TGTGCCAGCTCACCATTGGTAACTAGCGGGACCCAGAGCACAGATACGCAGTATTTT. Rearrangement joined TRBV18 to TRBJ2-3, and TRBD2 aligns with 10 junction nucleotides. The CDR3 has 19 amino acids, counting the end cysteine and phenylalanine. Only the CDR3 DNA stays, 57 bases, in frame from base 1. Here V drops 2 bases and J drops 0 bases, and the junction holds 11 bases not matched to any gene. CDR1 and CDR2 are read off the germline V gene as KGHSH and LQKENI.